This TCR beta chain was recorded in a study of blood T cell repertoires in COVID-19. Study-wide background: Both acute and convalescent COVID-19 samples were obtained from the United States, Italy and Spain. T cells, B-cell-depleted T cells, or PBMCs provided the cDNA or gDNA that served as material.

Original analysis: Reference gene primer amplification in the assay estimated nucleated cell counts. Here immunoSEQ multiplex PCR was the method, and the copy in TCRdb shows in-frame clones only, minus some. Clone size and the V and J calls come from that table; the DNA yielded D and trimming. The data hold a few hundred thousand clones, with about 80% observed a single time. The ends lost 8 bases at V and 4 bases at J; junction bases unmatched: 3. There are 12 residues in the CDR3. Looked up from germline, CDR1 is MNHEY and CDR2 is SVGAGI. Sequenced input: peripheral blood. The chain carries TRBV6-5 and TRBJ1-2, with 8 bases fitting TRBD1. The source of this sequence is a person between 65 and 79 years old with COVID-19, enrolled during active disease. The CDR3 nucleotides are TGTGCCAGCGGGGGACAGGCCTATGGCTACACCTTC. Protein product: CASGGQAYGYTF.